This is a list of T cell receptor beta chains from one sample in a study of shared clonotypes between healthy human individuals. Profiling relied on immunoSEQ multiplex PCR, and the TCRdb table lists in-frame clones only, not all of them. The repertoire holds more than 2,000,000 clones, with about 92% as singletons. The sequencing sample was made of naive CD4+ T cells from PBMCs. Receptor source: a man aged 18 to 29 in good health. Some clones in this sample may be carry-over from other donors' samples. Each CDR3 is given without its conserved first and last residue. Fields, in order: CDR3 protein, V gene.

ASSPRTALGMAF | TRBV4-1
AWSSTGGEKLF | TRBV30
ASSPLDSSGNTIY | TRBV18
ASSTRADTQY | TRBV2
ASSPGDTGELF | TRBV11-3
ASSETGTNGYT | TRBV2
ASSPTQTPYEQY | TRBV18
ASSPDRVSYEQY | TRBV7-2
ASSQVLGGRDVSRSYEQY | TRBV4-2
ASRQDYSNQPQH | TRBV19
ASSEGAEAQPQH | TRBV6-1
ASSAAGTSNTGELF | TRBV2
ASSPGLAGGRQF | TRBV27
ASSQDLNEKLF | TRBV4-3
ASSSPSGANTGELF | TRBV7-2
ASSDTSGRDNEQF | TRBV2
ASSLGGGRYGYT | TRBV5-1
ASSVTLTGASYEQY | TRBV4-1
ASSPQTSGDRDTQY | TRBV7-8
ASSSSGQGDYTEAF | TRBV7-9
ASSVGGTGFGEQY | TRBV9
ASQDSSPSTY | TRBV6-1
ASSSSFGQGAPYEQY | TRBV7-9
ASSQTFDRSFADTQY | TRBV4-3
ASSPVSGGENYGYT | TRBV18
ASRDFDEQF | TRBV6-1
ASHSISGSGTGELF | TRBV5-1
ASKSWSVSNQPQH | TRBV5-8
ASSLRGGTNTEAF | TRBV27
ASRPPQTRGNTEAF | TRBV11-2
ASSQTPYNEQF | TRBV4-3
ASRPGTGAEAF | TRBV10-1
ASSSRGAGNTEAF | TRBV27
ATSPLSYNEQF | TRBV6-1
SVEKAATSGNTIY | TRBV29-1
ASSFRPTSTDTQY | TRBV27
ASSLSWRNQETQY | TRBV27
ASSLRGTSGINEQF | TRBV27
ASSDTGLAKYEQY | TRBV6-1
ASSDRTGGSTNEKLF | TRBV6-4